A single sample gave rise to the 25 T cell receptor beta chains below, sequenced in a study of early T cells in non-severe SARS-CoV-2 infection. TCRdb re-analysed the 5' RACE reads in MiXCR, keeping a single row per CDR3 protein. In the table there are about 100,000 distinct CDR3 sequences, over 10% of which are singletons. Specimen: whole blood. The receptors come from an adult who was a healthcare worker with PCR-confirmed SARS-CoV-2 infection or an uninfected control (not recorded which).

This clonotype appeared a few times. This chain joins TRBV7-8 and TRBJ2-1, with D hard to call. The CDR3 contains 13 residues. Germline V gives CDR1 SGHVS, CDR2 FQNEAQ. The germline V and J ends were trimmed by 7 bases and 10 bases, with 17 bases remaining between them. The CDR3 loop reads CASTPRVSQEQFF. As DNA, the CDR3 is TGTGCCAGCACCCCCCGGGTGAGTCAAGAGCAGTTCTTC.

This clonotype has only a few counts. The DNA of the CDR3 is TGCAGCGTTGAAGAAGGAAAACAGGGCTACGAGCAGTACTTC. Encoded protein: CSVEEGKQGYEQYF. This chain uses TRBV29-1 with TRBJ2-7; possibly TRBD1 for D (6 bases). Trimming shortened V by 0 bases and J by 3 bases, and 12 bases separated the two germline ends. The CDR3 runs 14 residues. Per the germline V gene, CDR1 is SQVTM and CDR2 is ANQGSEA.

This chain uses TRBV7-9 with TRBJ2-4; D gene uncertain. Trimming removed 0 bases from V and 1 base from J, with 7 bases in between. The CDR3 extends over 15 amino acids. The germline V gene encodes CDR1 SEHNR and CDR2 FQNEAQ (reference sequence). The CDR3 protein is CASSLASGAKNIQYF. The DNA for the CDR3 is TGTGCCAGCAGCTTAGCTTCCGGGGCCAAAAACATTCAGTACTTC.

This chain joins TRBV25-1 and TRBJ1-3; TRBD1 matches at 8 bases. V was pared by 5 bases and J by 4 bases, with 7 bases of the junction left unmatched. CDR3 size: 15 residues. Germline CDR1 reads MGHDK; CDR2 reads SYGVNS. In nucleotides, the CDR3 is TGTGCCAGCAGTATACAGGGGGTAACCGGAAACACCATATATTTT. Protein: CASSIQGVTGNTIYF.

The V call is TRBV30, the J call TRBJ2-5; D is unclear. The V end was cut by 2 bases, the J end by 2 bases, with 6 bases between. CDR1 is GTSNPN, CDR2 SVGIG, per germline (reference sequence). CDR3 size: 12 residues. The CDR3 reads CAWSLGQETQYF. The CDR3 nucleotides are TGTGCCTGGAGTCTCGGACAAGAGACCCAGTACTTC.

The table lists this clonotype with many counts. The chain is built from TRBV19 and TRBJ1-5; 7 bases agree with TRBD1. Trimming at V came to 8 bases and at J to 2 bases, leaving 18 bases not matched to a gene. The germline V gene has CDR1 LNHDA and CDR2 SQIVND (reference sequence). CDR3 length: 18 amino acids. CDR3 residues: CASQEDPAGGWGNQPQHF. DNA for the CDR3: TGTGCCAGTCAAGAAGATCCCGCAGGGGGATGGGGCAATCAGCCCCAGCATTTT.

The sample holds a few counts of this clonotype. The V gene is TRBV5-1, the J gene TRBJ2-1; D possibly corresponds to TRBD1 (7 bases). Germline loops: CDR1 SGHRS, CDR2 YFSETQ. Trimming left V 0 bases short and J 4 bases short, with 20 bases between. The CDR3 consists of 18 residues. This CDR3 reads CASSLALEGQIPYNEQFF. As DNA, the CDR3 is TGCGCCAGCAGCTTGGCCCTGGAGGGACAGATACCTTACAATGAGCAGTTCTTC.

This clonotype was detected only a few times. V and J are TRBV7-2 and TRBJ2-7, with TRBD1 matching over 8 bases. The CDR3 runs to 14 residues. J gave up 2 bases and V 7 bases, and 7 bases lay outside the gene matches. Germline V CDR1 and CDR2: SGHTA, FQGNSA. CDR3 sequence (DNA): TGTGCCAGCATCCCGGGGACAGGTCCCTACGAGCAGTACTTC. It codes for CASIPGTGPYEQYF.

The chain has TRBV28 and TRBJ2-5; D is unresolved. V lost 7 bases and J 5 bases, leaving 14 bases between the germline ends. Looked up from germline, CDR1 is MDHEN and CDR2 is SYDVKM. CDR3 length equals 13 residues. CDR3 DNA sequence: TGTGCCAGCAAGGGCGGCGCAGTCGAGACCCAGTACTTC. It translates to CASKGGAVETQYF.

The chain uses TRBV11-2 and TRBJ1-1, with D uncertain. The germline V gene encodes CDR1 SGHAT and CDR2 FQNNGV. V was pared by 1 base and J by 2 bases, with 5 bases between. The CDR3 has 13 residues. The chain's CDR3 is CASSLGTNTEAFF. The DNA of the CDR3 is TGTGCCAGCAGCTTAGGGACCAACACTGAAGCTTTCTTT.

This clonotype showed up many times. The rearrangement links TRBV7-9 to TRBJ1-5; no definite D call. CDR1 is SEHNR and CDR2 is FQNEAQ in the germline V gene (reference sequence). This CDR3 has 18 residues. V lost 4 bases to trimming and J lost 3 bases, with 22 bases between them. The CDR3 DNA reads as TGTGCCAGCAGCTACGACCGAGAACCCCTCGGGCTCAATCAGCCCCAGCATTTT. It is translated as CASSYDREPLGLNQPQHF.

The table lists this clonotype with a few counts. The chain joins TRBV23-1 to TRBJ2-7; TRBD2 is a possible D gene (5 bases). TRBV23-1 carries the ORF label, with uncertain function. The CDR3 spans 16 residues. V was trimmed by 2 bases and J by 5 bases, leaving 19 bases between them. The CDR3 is CASSQGGWPGDNEQYF. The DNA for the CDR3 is TGCGCCAGCAGTCAAGGAGGATGGCCTGGAGACAACGAGCAGTACTTC.

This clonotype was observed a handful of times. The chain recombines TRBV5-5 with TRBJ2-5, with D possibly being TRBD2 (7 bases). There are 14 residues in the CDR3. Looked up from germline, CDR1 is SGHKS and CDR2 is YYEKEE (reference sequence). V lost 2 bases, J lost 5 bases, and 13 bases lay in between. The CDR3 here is CASSFGGLVETQYF. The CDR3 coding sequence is TGTGCCAGCAGCTTCGGGGGGCTGGTGGAGACCCAGTACTTC.

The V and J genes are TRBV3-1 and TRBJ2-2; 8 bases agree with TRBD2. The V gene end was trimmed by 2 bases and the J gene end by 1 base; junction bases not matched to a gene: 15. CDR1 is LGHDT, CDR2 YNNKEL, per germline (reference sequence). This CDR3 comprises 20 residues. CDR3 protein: CASSQFPLGGGAGNTGELFF. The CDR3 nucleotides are TGTGCCAGCAGCCAATTTCCCCTCGGGGGGGGAGCGGGGAACACCGGGGAGCTGTTTTTT.

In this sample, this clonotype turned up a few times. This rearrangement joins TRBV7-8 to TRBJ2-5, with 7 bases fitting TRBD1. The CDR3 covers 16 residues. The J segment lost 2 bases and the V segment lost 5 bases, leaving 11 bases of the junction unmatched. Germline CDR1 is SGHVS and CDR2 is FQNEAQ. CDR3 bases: TGTGCCAGCAGCCCCACCACCGGGACAGCACAAGAGACCCAGTACTTC. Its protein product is CASSPTTGTAQETQYF.

DNA of the CDR3: TGTGCCACCAGTGGCTCTAGCGGGAGCTGGGTTGAGCAGTTCTTC. It translates to CATSGSSGSWVEQFF. The rearrangement joins TRBV24-1 to TRBJ2-1; 10 bases agree with TRBD2. The CDR3 consists of 15 residues. CDR1 KGHDR and CDR2 SFDVKD come from the germline V gene. After removal of 5 bases from V and 9 bases from J, the junction contained 9 bases not matched to a gene.

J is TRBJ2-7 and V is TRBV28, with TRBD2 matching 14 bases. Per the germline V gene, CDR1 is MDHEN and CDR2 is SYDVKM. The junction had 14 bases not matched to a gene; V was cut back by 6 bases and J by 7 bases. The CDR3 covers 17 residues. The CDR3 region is CASRTQTSGGALREQYF. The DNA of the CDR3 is TGTGCCAGCAGGACCCAGACTAGCGGGGGGGCTCTCCGGGAGCAGTACTTC. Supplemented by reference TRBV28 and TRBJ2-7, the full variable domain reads DVKVTQSSRYLVKRTGEKVFLECVQDMDHENMFWYRQDPGLGLRLIYFSYDVKMKEKGDIPEGYSVSREKKERFSLILESASTNQTSMYLCASRTQTSGGALREQYFGPGTRLTVT.

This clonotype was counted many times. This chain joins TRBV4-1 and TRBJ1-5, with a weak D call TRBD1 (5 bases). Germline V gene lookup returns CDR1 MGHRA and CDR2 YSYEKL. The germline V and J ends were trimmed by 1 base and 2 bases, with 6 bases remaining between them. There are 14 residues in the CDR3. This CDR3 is CASSQGDGNQPQHF. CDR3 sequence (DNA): TGCGCCAGCAGCCAAGGGGACGGCAATCAGCCCCAGCATTTT.

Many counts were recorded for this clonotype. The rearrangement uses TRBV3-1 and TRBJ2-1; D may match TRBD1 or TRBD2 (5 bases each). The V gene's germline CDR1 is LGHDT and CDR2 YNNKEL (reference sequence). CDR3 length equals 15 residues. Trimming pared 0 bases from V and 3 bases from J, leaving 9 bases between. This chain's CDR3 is CASSQDGAHYNEQFF. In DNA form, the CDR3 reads TGTGCCAGCAGCCAAGACGGGGCTCACTACAATGAGCAGTTCTTC.

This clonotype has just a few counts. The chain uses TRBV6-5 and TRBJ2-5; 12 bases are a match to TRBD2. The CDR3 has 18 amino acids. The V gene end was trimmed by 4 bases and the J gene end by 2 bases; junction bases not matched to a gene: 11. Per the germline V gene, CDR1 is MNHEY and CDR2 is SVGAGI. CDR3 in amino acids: CASSWPGLAGLDQETQYF. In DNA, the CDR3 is TGTGCCAGCAGTTGGCCGGGACTAGCGGGCCTCGATCAAGAGACCCAGTACTTC.

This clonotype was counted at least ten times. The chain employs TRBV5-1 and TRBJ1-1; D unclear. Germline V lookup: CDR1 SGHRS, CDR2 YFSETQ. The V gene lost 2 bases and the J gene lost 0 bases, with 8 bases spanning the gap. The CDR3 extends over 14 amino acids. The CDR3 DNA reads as TGCGCCAGCAGCTTATCCGTATTGAACACTGAAGCTTTCTTT. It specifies CASSLSVLNTEAFF.

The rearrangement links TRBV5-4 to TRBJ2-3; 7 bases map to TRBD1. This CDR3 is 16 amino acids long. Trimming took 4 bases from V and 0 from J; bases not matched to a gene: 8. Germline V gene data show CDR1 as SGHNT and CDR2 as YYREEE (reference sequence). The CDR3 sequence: CASSRGPLTSTDTQYF. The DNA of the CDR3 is TGTGCCAGCAGCAGGGGGCCCCTCACTAGCACAGATACGCAGTATTTT.

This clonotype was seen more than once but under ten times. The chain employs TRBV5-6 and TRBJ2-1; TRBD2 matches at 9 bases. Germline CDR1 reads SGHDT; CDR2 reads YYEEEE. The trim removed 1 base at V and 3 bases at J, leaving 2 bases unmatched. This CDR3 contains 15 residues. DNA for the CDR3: TGTGCCAGCAGCTTGCTAGCGGGGAACTACAATGAGCAGTTCTTC. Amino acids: CASSLLAGNYNEQFF.

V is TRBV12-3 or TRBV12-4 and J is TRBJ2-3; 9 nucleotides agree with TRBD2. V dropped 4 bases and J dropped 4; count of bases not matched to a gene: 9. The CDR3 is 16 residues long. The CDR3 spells CASSSRVAGVSDTQYF. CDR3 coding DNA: TGTGCCAGCAGTTCTCGGGTAGCGGGGGTCTCAGATACGCAGTATTTT.

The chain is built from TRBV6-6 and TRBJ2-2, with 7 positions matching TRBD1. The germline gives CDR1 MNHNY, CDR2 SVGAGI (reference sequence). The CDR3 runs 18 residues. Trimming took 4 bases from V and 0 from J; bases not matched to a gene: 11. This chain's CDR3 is CASSSPFHRGPNTGELFF. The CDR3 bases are TGTGCCAGCAGTTCTCCTTTTCACAGGGGTCCGAACACCGGGGAGCTGTTTTTT.